Below are 9 T cell receptor beta chains sequenced from a single sample in a study of OX40 agonist ivuxolimab in advanced cancers. Only in-frame clones appear in the TCRdb table, and some are missing; sequencing was by immunoSEQ multiplex PCR. The sample holds around 51,000 clones, approximately 87% seen once. The material sequenced was CD4+ or CD8+ T cells sorted from blood, taken in a trial of the OX40 agonist ivuxolimab. Receptors were obtained from an adult with an advanced solid tumor such as melanoma, head and neck, liver or kidney cancer.

This clone appeared a single time. CDR3 region: CASSLIASGLRDWASGGETQYF. The CDR3 DNA is TGTGCCAGCAGCTTGATCGCGTCCGGGCTCCGGGACTGGGCTAGCGGGGGAGAGACCCAGTACTTC. The rearrangement joins TRBV7-6 to TRBJ2-5, with 10 bases lining up with TRBD2. Germline-derived CDR1 and CDR2 are SGHVS and FNYEAQ. With V trimmed by 3 bases and J by 4 bases, 26 bases remained unmatched. The CDR3 consists of 22 residues.

This rearrangement joins TRBV19 to TRBJ2-7, with D unclear. Germline CDR1 LNHDA, CDR2 SQIVND (reference sequence). The germline V and J ends were trimmed by 1 base and 5 bases, with 9 bases remaining between them. The CDR3 is 13 amino acids. Here the CDR3 DNA reads TGTGCCAGTAGTATAGGGCCGGGTGACGAGCAGTACTTC. Its protein is CASSIGPGDEQYF.

The chain is built from TRBV19 and TRBJ1-6; tentatively, D is TRBD1 (6 bases). There are 14 residues in the CDR3. Germline CDR1 is LNHDA and CDR2 is SQIVND (reference sequence). V lost 10 bases and J 10 bases, leaving 20 bases between the germline ends. CDR3 region: CATPSRQVRSPLHF. CDR3 DNA sequence: TGTGCCACTCCTTCGAGACAGGTAAGATCACCCCTCCACTTT.

V gene TRBV7-6 combines with J gene TRBJ1-1, with TRBD1 as a possible D gene (6 bases). Trimming took off 5 bases at V and 5 bases at J, with 18 bases between the two ends. Germline V gene lookup returns CDR1 SGHVS and CDR2 FNYEAQ. The CDR3 covers 15 residues. The CDR3: CASSRLEGGGTEAFF. As DNA, the CDR3 is TGTGCCAGCAGCCGTCTCGAGGGGGGCGGGACTGAAGCTTTCTTT.

This chain links TRBV5-8 with TRBJ1-2; 9 bases map to TRBD1. CDR1 is SGHTS and CDR2 is YDEGEE in the germline V gene. With V trimmed by 4 bases and J by 7 bases, 11 bases remained unmatched. The CDR3 totals 15 residues. The CDR3: CASSHRDREHFGYTF. The CDR3 coding sequence is TGTGCCAGCAGCCACCGGGACAGGGAACACTTTGGCTACACCTTC.

V and J are TRBV27 and TRBJ1-2, with a weak D call TRBD1 (6 bases). The V gene's germline CDR1 is MNHEY and CDR2 SMNVEV (reference sequence). This CDR3 region has 16 residues. V was shortened by 0 bases and J by 2 bases, with 13 bases between the two germline ends. CDR3 protein: CASSLSWEGVNYGYTF. The DNA of the CDR3 is TGTGCCAGCAGTTTATCGTGGGAGGGGGTCAACTATGGCTACACCTTC.

V and J are TRBV6-5 and TRBJ1-2; unclear D gene. Trimming left V 1 base short and J 6 bases short, with 9 bases between. The germline gives CDR1 MNHEY, CDR2 SVGAGI. The CDR3 covers 13 residues. The CDR3 here is CASSYYSGDGYTF. CDR3 nucleotide sequence: TGTGCCAGCAGTTACTATAGCGGAGATGGCTACACCTTC.

This rearrangement joins TRBV6-5 to TRBJ1-4; 9 nucleotides line up with TRBD1. Per germline, CDR1 MNHEY and CDR2 SVGAGI. The CDR3 is 14 amino acids. V trimming: 4 bases; J trimming: 8 bases; junction bases outside the gene matches: 5. The CDR3 region has the DNA TGTGCCAGCAGTTGGGGACAGGGCGACGAAAAACTGTTTTTT. Translating it yields CASSWGQGDEKLFF.

V usage is TRBV25-1 and J usage is TRBJ2-7; tentatively, D is TRBD2 (5 bases). Germline CDR1 reads MGHDK; CDR2 reads SYGVNS. V was pared by 7 bases and J by 4 bases, with 23 bases between. This CDR3 has 16 residues. CDR3 in DNA: TGTGCCAGCAACGGAGGAAAGGGAATAACGTCGTACGAGCAGTACTTC. Protein sequence: CASNGGKGITSYEQYF.